This T cell receptor (beta chain) was sequenced in a study of T cell repertoires in cytomegalovirus infection. On the study more broadly: Shared public TCR beta signatures pointed to both CMV infection and a matching HLA type.

V lost 6 bases, J lost 4 bases, and 12 bases lay in between. This CDR3 is built from 13 residues. TCRdb re-called the reads through MiXCR, storing one row per CDR3 protein. The data show approximately 630,000 distinct CDR3 sequences, 24% seen once. This chain links TRBV12-3 or TRBV12-4 with TRBJ2-5; perhaps D is TRBD1 or TRBD2 (5 bases each). The sequence was collected from a human donor in good health (CMV status not recorded). Some clones in this sample may be carry-over from other donors' samples. Sequenced material: CD8+ T cells from PBMCs. The CDR3 DNA sequence: TGTGCCAGCAGCCCAGGGAGTCCAGAGACCCAGTACTTC. Its translation: CASSPGSPETQYF.